A single sample gave rise to the 10 T cell receptor beta chains below, sequenced in a study of regulatory T cells in long-lasting Graves disease. The TCR beta library used iRepertoire HTBI primers with Arm-PCR amplification of CDR3. TCRdb re-analysed the multiplex PCR reads in MiXCR, keeping a single row per CDR3 protein. The sample consists of around 250,000 distinct CDR3 sequences, about 18% of them appearing once. Time point given: newly diagnosed GD, antithyroid drugs for less than 3 months. RNA isolated from PBMCs was used to make the TCR library. A further study also used this sample, focusing on T cells in Graves' hyperthyroidism and ophthalmopathy.

Sample: peripheral blood mononuclear cells (PBMCs), taken at new diagnosis, from a patient treated with antithyroid drugs. These receptors were taken from a woman in her twenties or thirties with Graves disease.

As concerns this clonotype: A clone one base away is much larger, so this may be a read error. V gene TRBV10-3 combines with J gene TRBJ1-1; D possibly corresponds to TRBD1 (5 bases). The germline V gene encodes CDR1 ENHRY and CDR2 SYGVKD. The CDR3 covers 13 residues. As DNA, the CDR3 is TGTGCCAGCAGTAATTGGGGGAACACTGGAGCTTTCTTT. The encoded protein is CASSNWGNTGAFF.

Regarding this clonotype: Its ends do not fully match the called genes, so a read error is possible. The genes are TRBV4-1 and TRBJ2-1; unclear D gene. The CDR3 contains 17 residues. Germline-derived CDR1 and CDR2 are MGHRA and YSYEKL. CDR3 sequence: CASRQEAGKSSYNEQFF. The CDR3 coding sequence is TGCGCCAGCAGACAAGAAGCTGGAAAGAGCTCCTACAATGAGCAGTTCTTC.

V is TRBV20-1 and J is TRBJ2-7; 8 bases align to TRBD2. Trimming removed 4 bases from V and 3 bases from J; junction bases left unmatched: 5. CDR3 length: 13 amino acids. Germline values: CDR1 DFQATT, CDR2 SNEGSKA (reference sequence). The CDR3 sequence: CSAIFSGGYEQYF. The CDR3 DNA reads TGCAGTGCTATCTTCAGCGGGGGCTACGAGCAGTACTTC.

The V and J genes are TRBV5-8 and TRBJ2-1; perhaps D is TRBD1 or TRBD2 (5 bases each). Germline V gene lookup returns CDR1 SGHTS and CDR2 YDEGEE. Trimming left V 2 bases short and J 16 bases short, with 13 bases between. The CDR3 loop spans 11 amino acids. This chain's CDR3 is CASSLGTMHFF. DNA of the CDR3: TGTGCCAGCAGCTTAGGGACCATGCACTTCTTC.

This clonotype appeared many times. The J gene is TRBJ1-1, the V gene TRBV27; D might be TRBD1 (6 bases). CDR1 MNHEY and CDR2 SMNVEV come from the germline V gene (reference sequence). The CDR3 is made up of 15 amino acids. Trimming took 5 bases from V and 4 from J, leaving 17 bases between them. CDR3 DNA sequence: TGTGCCAGCAGTACAAACAGGGATTCTGTCACTGAAGCTTTCTTT. Its protein is CASSTNRDSVTEAFF.

This clonotype was counted many times. The gene calls are TRBV13 and TRBJ1-1; no reliable D call. The CDR3 length is 9 residues. The V gene lost 5 bases and the J gene lost 14 bases, with 9 bases spanning the gap. The germline V gene encodes CDR1 PRHDT and CDR2 FYEKMQ (reference sequence). The CDR3 DNA sequence: TGTGCCAGCAGCACCTGGGAATTCTTT. Encoded protein: CASSTWEFF.

There are many counts of this clonotype. This chain links TRBV27 with TRBJ1-6; maybe TRBD1 (6 bases). V lost 2 bases and J 1 base, leaving 12 bases between the germline ends. This CDR3 spans 17 amino acids. CDR1 and CDR2 (germline): MNHEY, SMNVEV (reference sequence). This CDR3 is CASSLRPQGSYNSPLHF. DNA for the CDR3: TGTGCCAGCAGTTTAAGACCCCAGGGGTCCTATAATTCACCCCTCCACTTT.

This clonotype was counted many times. J is TRBJ2-1 and V is TRBV20-1; 16 bases agree with TRBD2. The V gene end was trimmed by 5 bases and the J gene end by 5 bases; junction bases not matched to a gene: 9. Germline V gives CDR1 DFQATT, CDR2 SNEGSKA (reference sequence). The CDR3 totals 17 residues. The CDR3 coding sequence is TGCAGTGCTGGGTCGGGACTAGCGGGGGGGCTCCACAATGAGCAGTTCTTC. This codes for CSAGSGLAGGLHNEQFF.

The chain links TRBV18 to TRBJ2-1, with a possible D match to TRBD2 (5 bases). The germline V gene encodes CDR1 KGHSH and CDR2 LQKENI. The CDR3 loop spans 18 amino acids. V lost 2 bases and J lost 5, with 22 bases in between. The CDR3 DNA follows: TGTGCCAGCTCACCAATCCCCGGCTTATTGAACGGGAACAATGAGCAGTTCTTC. It specifies CASSPIPGLLNGNNEQFF.

This clonotype was detected many times. The genes are TRBV2 and TRBJ1-1; D remains ambiguous. Germline V CDR1 and CDR2: SNHLY, FYNNEI. The CDR3 length is 11 residues. V lost 7 bases and J 4 bases, leaving 7 bases between the germline ends. CDR3 bases: TGTGCCAGCATAGGCAGCACTGAAGCTTTCTTT. Translation: CASIGSTEAFF.